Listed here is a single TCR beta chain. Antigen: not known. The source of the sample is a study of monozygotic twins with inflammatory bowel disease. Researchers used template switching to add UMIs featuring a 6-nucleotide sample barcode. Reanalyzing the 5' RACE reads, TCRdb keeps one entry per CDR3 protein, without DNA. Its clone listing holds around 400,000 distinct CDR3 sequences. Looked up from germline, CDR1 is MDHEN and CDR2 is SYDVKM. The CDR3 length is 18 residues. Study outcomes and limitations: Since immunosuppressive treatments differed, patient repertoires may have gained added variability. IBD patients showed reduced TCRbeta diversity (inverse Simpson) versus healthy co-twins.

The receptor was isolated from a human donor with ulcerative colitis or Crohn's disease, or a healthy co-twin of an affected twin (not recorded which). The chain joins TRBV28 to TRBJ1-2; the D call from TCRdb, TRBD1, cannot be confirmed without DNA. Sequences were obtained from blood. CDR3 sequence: CASSFFGQGGTGSYGYTF.